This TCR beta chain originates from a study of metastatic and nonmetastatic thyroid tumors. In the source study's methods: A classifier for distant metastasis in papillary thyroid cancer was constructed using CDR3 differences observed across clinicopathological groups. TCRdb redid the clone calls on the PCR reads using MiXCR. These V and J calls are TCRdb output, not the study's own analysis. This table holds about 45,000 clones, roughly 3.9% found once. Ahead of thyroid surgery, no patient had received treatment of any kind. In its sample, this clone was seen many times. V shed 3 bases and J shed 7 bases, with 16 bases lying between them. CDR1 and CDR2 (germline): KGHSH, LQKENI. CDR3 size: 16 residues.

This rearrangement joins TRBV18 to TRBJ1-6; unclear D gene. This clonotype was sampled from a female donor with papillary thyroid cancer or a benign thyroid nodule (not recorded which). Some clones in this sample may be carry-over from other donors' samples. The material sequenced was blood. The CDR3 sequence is CASSPSQAFGNSPLHF. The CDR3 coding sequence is TGTGCCAGCTCACCTTCGCAGGCGTTTGGGAATTCACCCCTCCACTTT.